This is a list of T cell receptor beta chains from one sample in a study of blood T cell repertoires in COVID-19. The repertoire was sequenced with immunoSEQ multiplex PCR; TCRdb's copy has only in-frame clones and lacks some. In the table there are some 200,000 clones, 60% to 80% of which are singletons. Sequences were obtained from peripheral blood. These receptor sequences come from a woman aged 70-85 years with acute or convalescent COVID-19. Each CDR3 is given with its conserved first and last residue. D genes are given only for firm matches. Size is stated for part of the rows, as once, few or many counts, or as a class when the clone is expanded.

CDR3 protein: CASSETPNYGYTF
CDR3 DNA: TGCGCCAGCAGCGAGACACCCAACTATGGCTACACCTTC
V gene: TRBV5-1
J gene: TRBJ1-2
clone size: -
D gene: -

CDR3 protein: CASSFRDYNSPLHF
CDR3 DNA: TGTGCCAGCAGCTTTCGGGACTATAATTCACCCCTCCACTTT
V gene: TRBV7-9
J gene: TRBJ1-6
clone size: -
D gene: -

CDR3 protein: CASSPARGGTQYF
CDR3 DNA: TGCGCCAGCAGCCCCGCGCGGGGGGGTACGCAGTATTTT
V gene: TRBV5-1
J gene: TRBJ2-3
clone size: -
D gene: TRBD2

CDR3 protein: CASSLGLAGRNSYNEQFF
CDR3 DNA: TGTGCCAGCAGCCTGGGACTAGCGGGCCGTAACTCCTACAATGAGCAGTTCTTC
V gene: TRBV7-9
J gene: TRBJ2-1
clone size: -
D gene: TRBD2

CDR3 protein: CASSQFLGVGGYTF
CDR3 DNA: TGCGCCAGCAGTCAATTTTTAGGGGTGGGCGGCTACACCTTC
V gene: TRBV23-1
J gene: TRBJ1-2
clone size: -
D gene: -

CDR3 protein: CASSRTSDRTQYF
CDR3 DNA: TGTGCCAGCAGCCGGACTAGCGATAGAACGCAGTATTTT
V gene: TRBV7-8
J gene: TRBJ2-3
clone size: -
D gene: TRBD2

CDR3 protein: CASSQWTGLNQPQHF
CDR3 DNA: TGTGCCAGCAGTCAATGGACAGGGCTCAATCAGCCCCAGCATTTT
V gene: TRBV6-5
J gene: TRBJ1-5
clone size: few
D gene: TRBD1

CDR3 protein: CASSRHTLSRETQYF
CDR3 DNA: TGTGCCAGCAGCCGCCATACGTTGTCCAGAGAGACCCAGTACTTC
V gene: TRBV5-4
J gene: TRBJ2-5
clone size: -
D gene: -

CDR3 protein: CASSLVAGLAKNIQYF
CDR3 DNA: TGCGCCAGCAGCTTGGTAGCAGGGCTAGCCAAAAACATTCAGTACTTC
V gene: TRBV5-1
J gene: TRBJ2-4
clone size: few
D gene: -

CDR3 protein: CASSQERLGGPRLNEQFF
CDR3 DNA: TGTGCCAGCAGCCAAGAACGTTTGGGCGGGCCGCGTCTCAATGAGCAGTTCTTC
V gene: TRBV3-1/TRBV3-2
J gene: TRBJ2-1
clone size: once
D gene: -

CDR3 protein: CASSLGQPGAPQHF
CDR3 DNA: TGTGCCAGCAGCCTCGGACAGCCCGGGGCGCCCCAGCATTTT
V gene: TRBV7-3
J gene: TRBJ1-5
clone size: -
D gene: -

CDR3 protein: CASSLPGDNYGYTF
CDR3 DNA: TGTGCCAGCAGCTTGCCAGGCGACAACTATGGCTACACCTTC
V gene: TRBV5-6
J gene: TRBJ1-2
clone size: -
D gene: -

CDR3 protein: CASRPSAVGEQFF
CDR3 DNA: TGTGCCAGCAGGCCTAGCGCAGTCGGTGAGCAGTTCTTC
V gene: TRBV6-6
J gene: TRBJ2-1
clone size: -
D gene: -

CDR3 protein: CATSRVLAVRGETQYF
CDR3 DNA: TGTGCCACCAGCAGAGTTCTAGCGGTTCGTGGTGAGACCCAGTACTTC
V gene: TRBV15
J gene: TRBJ2-5
clone size: few
D gene: TRBD2

CDR3 protein: CASSLSTGTDTQYF
CDR3 DNA: TGTGCCAGCAGCTTATCAACAGGGACAGATACGCAGTATTTT
V gene: TRBV5-5
J gene: TRBJ2-3
clone size: few
D gene: -

CDR3 protein: CASSLYGGLGANVLTF
CDR3 DNA: TGTGCCAGCAGCTTGTACGGGGGGCTTGGGGCCAACGTCCTGACTTTC
V gene: TRBV5-6
J gene: TRBJ2-6
clone size: -
D gene: -

CDR3 protein: CASSLRDSNEKLFF
CDR3 DNA: TGTGCCAGCAGCCTCCGGGACAGTAATGAAAAACTGTTTTTT
V gene: TRBV7-9
J gene: TRBJ1-4
clone size: -
D gene: TRBD1

CDR3 protein: CASSRRQGETGELFF
CDR3 DNA: TGTGCCAGCAGCCGTAGACAGGGAGAAACCGGGGAGCTGTTTTTT
V gene: TRBV14
J gene: TRBJ2-2
clone size: few
D gene: TRBD1

CDR3 protein: CSASQGQSLRQPQHF
CDR3 DNA: TGCAGTGCTAGTCAGGGACAGAGCTTGAGACAGCCCCAGCATTTT
V gene: TRBV20-1
J gene: TRBJ1-5
clone size: -
D gene: TRBD1

CDR3 protein: CAISPDGGYEKLFF
CDR3 DNA: TGTGCCATCAGCCCCGACGGGGGGTATGAAAAACTGTTTTTT
V gene: TRBV10-3
J gene: TRBJ1-4
clone size: -
D gene: -

CDR3 protein: CASSLAGLAYTGELFF
CDR3 DNA: TGTGCCAGCAGCTTAGCGGGACTAGCCTACACCGGGGAGCTGTTTTTT
V gene: TRBV7-2
J gene: TRBJ2-2
clone size: -
D gene: TRBD2

CDR3 protein: CASSADTLETQYF
CDR3 DNA: TGCGCCAGCAGCGCGGACACTTTAGAGACCCAGTACTTC
V gene: TRBV5-1
J gene: TRBJ2-5
clone size: -
D gene: -

CDR3 protein: CATSGALAPTYNEQFF
CDR3 DNA: TGTGCCACCAGTGGGGCACTAGCACCTACCTACAATGAGCAGTTCTTC
V gene: TRBV24-1
J gene: TRBJ2-1
clone size: -
D gene: -

CDR3 protein: CASILKGNQPQHF
CDR3 DNA: TGTGCCAGCATCCTAAAAGGCAATCAGCCCCAGCATTTT
V gene: TRBV9
J gene: TRBJ1-5
clone size: -
D gene: -

CDR3 protein: CASSEAGGGAPNQPQHF
CDR3 DNA: TGTGCCAGCAGTGAAGCCGGGGGAGGGGCTCCCAATCAGCCCCAGCATTTT
V gene: TRBV2
J gene: TRBJ1-5
clone size: -
D gene: -

CDR3 protein: CASNPQGASGANVLTF
CDR3 DNA: TGCGCCAGCAACCCCCAGGGGGCGTCTGGGGCCAACGTCCTGACTTTC
V gene: TRBV5-1
J gene: TRBJ2-6
clone size: -
D gene: TRBD1

CDR3 protein: CASSLSRGGGRNEQFF
CDR3 DNA: TGTGCCAGCAGCTTAAGCCGGGGGGGCGGTCGCAATGAGCAGTTCTTC
V gene: TRBV13
J gene: TRBJ2-1
clone size: -
D gene: TRBD2

CDR3 protein: CASSPRAQGAGNTIYF
CDR3 DNA: TGTGCCAGCTCACCCCGGGCGCAGGGGGCTGGAAACACCATATATTTT
V gene: TRBV18
J gene: TRBJ1-3
clone size: few
D gene: TRBD1

CDR3 protein: CASSQGTAQETQYF
CDR3 DNA: TGTGCCAGCAGCCAAGGTACAGCTCAAGAGACCCAGTACTTC
V gene: TRBV4-2
J gene: TRBJ2-5
clone size: -
D gene: -

CDR3 protein: CASSLGIRETQYF
CDR3 DNA: TGCGCCAGCAGTTTGGGCATCAGGGAGACCCAGTACTTC
V gene: TRBV10-1
J gene: TRBJ2-5
clone size: -
D gene: -

CDR3 protein: CASSEVGQGASYEQYF
CDR3 DNA: TGTGCCAGCAGTGAAGTTGGACAGGGGGCTTCCTACGAGCAGTACTTC
V gene: TRBV6-1
J gene: TRBJ2-7
clone size: -
D gene: TRBD1

CDR3 protein: CASSLDPGLAGQNEQFF
CDR3 DNA: TGCGCCAGCAGCTTGGATCCGGGACTAGCGGGTCAAAATGAGCAGTTCTTC
V gene: TRBV5-1
J gene: TRBJ2-1
clone size: -
D gene: TRBD2

CDR3 protein: CASSDVQFRVEQFF
CDR3 DNA: TGTGCCAGCAGTGACGTCCAGTTTCGGGTTGAGCAGTTCTTC
V gene: TRBV2
J gene: TRBJ2-1
clone size: few
D gene: -

CDR3 protein: CASSLAWGQGGYTF
CDR3 DNA: TGTGCCAGCAGCTTAGCGTGGGGGCAAGGTGGCTACACCTTC
V gene: TRBV7-2
J gene: TRBJ1-2
clone size: -
D gene: -

CDR3 protein: CATRGDHYEQYF
CDR3 DNA: TGTGCCACCAGGGGAGACCACTACGAGCAGTACTTC
V gene: TRBV18
J gene: TRBJ2-7
clone size: -
D gene: -

CDR3 protein: CASNRDNSYEQYF
CDR3 DNA: TGTGCCAGTAATAGGGACAACTCCTACGAGCAGTACTTC
V gene: TRBV14
J gene: TRBJ2-7
clone size: -
D gene: -

CDR3 protein: CASSLGDRVGYNEQFF
CDR3 DNA: TGTGCCAGCAGTCTAGGGGACAGGGTAGGGTACAATGAGCAGTTCTTC
V gene: TRBV27
J gene: TRBJ2-1
clone size: -
D gene: TRBD1

CDR3 protein: CASSKGPGADNSPLHF
CDR3 DNA: TGTGCCAGTAGTAAGGGCCCGGGAGCCGATAATTCACCCCTCCACTTT
V gene: TRBV19
J gene: TRBJ1-6
clone size: -
D gene: -

CDR3 protein: CASSRESSGNEQFF
CDR3 DNA: TGTGCCAGCAGCCGGGAGAGTTCAGGGAACGAGCAGTTCTTC
V gene: TRBV6-5
J gene: TRBJ2-1
clone size: -
D gene: -

CDR3 protein: CASSLAGGAYSPLHF
CDR3 DNA: TGCGCCAGCAGCTTGGCTGGGGGGGCATATTCACCCCTCCACTTT
V gene: TRBV5-1
J gene: TRBJ1-6
clone size: -
D gene: -

CDR3 protein: CASSPLDPGQKGELFF
CDR3 DNA: TGTGCCAGCTCACCCCTAGACCCTGGACAGAAAGGGGAGCTGTTTTTT
V gene: TRBV18
J gene: TRBJ2-2
clone size: -
D gene: -

CDR3 protein: CSASRLAGVNEQYF
CDR3 DNA: TGCAGTGCTAGTCGGCTAGCGGGAGTTAACGAGCAGTACTTC
V gene: TRBV20-1
J gene: TRBJ2-7
clone size: -
D gene: TRBD2

CDR3 protein: CASSSPSMREQYF
CDR3 DNA: TGTGCCAGCAGTTCCCCCTCGATGAGGGAGCAGTACTTC
V gene: TRBV6-2/TRBV6-3
J gene: TRBJ2-7
clone size: -
D gene: -

CDR3 protein: CASSFSGGHEQYF
CDR3 DNA: TGTGCCAGCAGCTTCTCAGGGGGCCACGAGCAGTACTTC
V gene: TRBV7-8
J gene: TRBJ2-7
clone size: -
D gene: TRBD1

CDR3 protein: CASNSGTPNQPQHF
CDR3 DNA: TGTGCCAGTAATTCAGGGACTCCCAATCAGCCCCAGCATTTT
V gene: TRBV19
J gene: TRBJ1-5
clone size: -
D gene: -

CDR3 protein: CASSLDRIETQYF
CDR3 DNA: TGTGCCAGCAGCCTAGATAGAATCGAGACCCAGTACTTC
V gene: TRBV7-9
J gene: TRBJ2-5
clone size: -
D gene: -

CDR3 protein: CASSDSNSGVGYNEQFF
CDR3 DNA: TGTGCCAGCAGTGACTCAAATAGCGGGGTGGGATACAATGAGCAGTTCTTC
V gene: TRBV25-1
J gene: TRBJ2-1
clone size: few
D gene: TRBD2

CDR3 protein: CASKGQVNEKLFF
CDR3 DNA: TGTGCCAGCAAGGGACAGGTTAATGAAAAACTGTTTTTT
V gene: TRBV10-3
J gene: TRBJ1-4
clone size: -
D gene: TRBD1

CDR3 protein: CASSTWDRYYEQYF
CDR3 DNA: TGTGCCAGCAGTACGTGGGACAGGTATTACGAGCAGTACTTC
V gene: TRBV6-1
J gene: TRBJ2-7
clone size: -
D gene: TRBD1

CDR3 protein: CASRSGQGVVGELFF
CDR3 DNA: TGCGCCAGCCGCTCGGGACAGGGGGTCGTCGGGGAGCTGTTTTTT
V gene: TRBV5-1
J gene: TRBJ2-2
clone size: -
D gene: TRBD1

CDR3 protein: CASSLGRQATNEKLFF
CDR3 DNA: TGTGCCAGCAGCTTAGGGAGACAGGCAACTAATGAAAAACTGTTTTTT
V gene: TRBV7-9
J gene: TRBJ1-4
clone size: -
D gene: -

CDR3 protein: CASSLSILGQGVANEQFF
CDR3 DNA: TGTGCCAGCAGTTTATCGATCTTGGGTCAGGGGGTCGCCAATGAGCAGTTCTTC
V gene: TRBV27
J gene: TRBJ2-1
clone size: -
D gene: TRBD1

CDR3 protein: CASTLGQGNSPLHF
CDR3 DNA: TGCGCCAGCACCTTAGGACAGGGTAATTCACCCCTCCACTTT
V gene: TRBV5-1
J gene: TRBJ1-6
clone size: many
D gene: TRBD1

CDR3 protein: CASSGGADQPQHF
CDR3 DNA: TGTGCCAGTAGTGGGGGGGCGGATCAGCCCCAGCATTTT
V gene: TRBV19
J gene: TRBJ1-5
clone size: -
D gene: -

CDR3 protein: CASLLTANTGELFF
CDR3 DNA: TGTGCCAGCCTCTTGACAGCGAACACCGGGGAGCTGTTTTTT
V gene: TRBV6-1
J gene: TRBJ2-2
clone size: -
D gene: -

CDR3 protein: CASSLTSGRTGELFF
CDR3 DNA: TGTGCCAGCAGCTTGACTAGCGGACGGACCGGGGAGCTGTTTTTT
V gene: TRBV9
J gene: TRBJ2-2
clone size: few
D gene: TRBD2

CDR3 protein: CASSLGQGAWYNEQFF
CDR3 DNA: TGTGCCAGCAGTTTAGGACAGGGGGCTTGGTACAATGAGCAGTTCTTC
V gene: TRBV6-5
J gene: TRBJ2-1
clone size: -
D gene: TRBD1